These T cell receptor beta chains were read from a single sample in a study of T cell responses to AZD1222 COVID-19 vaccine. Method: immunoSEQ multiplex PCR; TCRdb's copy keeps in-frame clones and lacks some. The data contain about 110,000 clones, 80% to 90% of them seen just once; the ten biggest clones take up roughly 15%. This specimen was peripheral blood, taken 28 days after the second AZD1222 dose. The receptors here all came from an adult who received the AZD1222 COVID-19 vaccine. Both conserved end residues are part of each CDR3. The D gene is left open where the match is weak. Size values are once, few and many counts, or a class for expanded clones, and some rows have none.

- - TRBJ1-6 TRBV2 CASSEGGTKLNSPLHF TGTGCCAGCAGTGAGGGTGGGACGAAGTTAAATTCACCCCTCCACTTT
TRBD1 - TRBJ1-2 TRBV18 CASSPPGQPNYGYTF TGTGCCAGCTCACCACCGGGACAGCCGAACTATGGCTACACCTTC
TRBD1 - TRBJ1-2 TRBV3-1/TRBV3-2 CASSAVTGTNYGYTF TGTGCCAGCAGCGCCGTGACAGGGACCAACTATGGCTACACCTTC
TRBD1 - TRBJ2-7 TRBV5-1 CASSRYPGTDSYEQYF TGCGCCAGCAGCCGATATCCCGGGACAGATTCCTACGAGCAGTACTTC
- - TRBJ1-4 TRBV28 CASSFRQGAPTNEKLFF TGTGCCAGCAGTTTCCGGCAGGGAGCCCCAACTAATGAAAAACTGTTTTTT
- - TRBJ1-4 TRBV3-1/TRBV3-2 CASSRPGGLSNEKLFF TGTGCCAGCAGCCGGCCCGGGGGCTTGTCTAATGAAAAACTGTTTTTT
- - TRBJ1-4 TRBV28 CASSSWTATNEKLFF TGTGCCAGCAGTTCCTGGACGGCAACTAATGAAAAACTGTTTTTT
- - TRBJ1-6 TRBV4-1 CASSQETGNSPLHF TGCGCCAGCAGCCAAGAAACAGGCAATTCACCCCTCCACTTT
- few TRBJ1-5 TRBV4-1 CASSQVGGGISQPQHF TGCGCCAGCAGCCAAGTGGGGGGAGGCATTAGTCAGCCCCAGCATTTT
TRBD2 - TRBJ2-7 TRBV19 CASSIGGTSVYEQYF TGTGCCAGTAGTATAGGAGGGACTAGCGTCTACGAGCAGTACTTC